This T cell receptor (beta chain) emerged from a study of shared clonotypes between healthy human individuals. Study-wide findings and caveats: Naive CD4 clonotypes were shared across a handful of donors at roughly 5%. Generally, naive subsets (rather than memory subsets) showed larger estimated richness. Compared with clonotypes that all four donors shared, non-shared clonotypes had lower generation probabilities.

Germline CDR1 and CDR2: SGHNT and YYREEE (reference sequence). The V gene lost 1 base and the J gene lost 6 bases, with 8 bases spanning the gap. CDR3 length equals 12 residues. In regard to this clone: No antigen is known for it.

Division of CD4+ cells produced a CD45RA+ naive subset and a CD45RA-negative memory subset. TCRdb's copy holds only in-frame clones and misses some; the assay was immunoSEQ multiplex PCR. Among 1 million to 1.3 million clones listed, approximately 80% were seen once. The sequence came from a man younger than 30 in good health. Some clones in this sample may be carry-over from other donors' samples. Specimen: memory CD4+ T cells from PBMCs. Subset of the sample: CD45RA-negative fraction. The rearrangement uses TRBV5-4 and TRBJ2-7; no firm D call. CDR3 region: CASSLTRSEQYF. The CDR3, as DNA: TGTGCCAGCAGCTTGACCAGATCCGAGCAGTACTTC.